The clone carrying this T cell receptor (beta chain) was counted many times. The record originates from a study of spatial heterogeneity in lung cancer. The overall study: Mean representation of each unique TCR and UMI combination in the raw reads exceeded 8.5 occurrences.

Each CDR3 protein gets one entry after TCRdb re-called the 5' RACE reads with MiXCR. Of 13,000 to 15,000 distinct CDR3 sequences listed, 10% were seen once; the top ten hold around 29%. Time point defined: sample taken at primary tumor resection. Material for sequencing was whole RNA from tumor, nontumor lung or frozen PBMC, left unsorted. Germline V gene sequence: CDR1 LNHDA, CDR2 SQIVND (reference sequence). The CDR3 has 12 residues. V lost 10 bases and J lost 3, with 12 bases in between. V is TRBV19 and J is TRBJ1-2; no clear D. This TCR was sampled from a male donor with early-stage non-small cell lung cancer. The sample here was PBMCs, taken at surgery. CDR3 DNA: TGTGCCACCACCGGACTCCACTATGGCTACACCTTC. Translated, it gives CATTGLHYGYTF.